A selection of T cell receptor beta chains follows, all from one sample in a study of blood T cell repertoires in COVID-19. Here immunoSEQ multiplex PCR was the method, and the copy in TCRdb shows in-frame clones only, minus some. The sample records 400,000 or so clones, around 91% being singletons. The specimen was PBMCs or T cells enriched from blood (not recorded which). The receptors were sampled from a man aged 18 to 35 who had recovered from COVID-19. CDR3s include the opening cysteine and the closing phenylalanine or tryptophan. Each record gives: J gene, V gene, clone size, CDR3 length, D gene, CDR3 DNA, CDR3 protein. The D gene is left open where the match is weak. Where a row states a size, it is once, few, many or the class of an expanded clone; other rows omit it.

j_call: TRBJ2-5
v_call: TRBV7-9
clone_size: -
cdr3_length: 19
d_call: TRBD2
cdr3_nt: TGTGCCAGCAGCTTACAGGGGGGCGGACTAGCGGGAAATGCGGGGACCCAGTACTTC
cdr3_aa: CASSLQGGGLAGNAGTQYF

j_call: TRBJ1-5
v_call: TRBV15
clone_size: -
cdr3_length: 15
d_call: -
cdr3_nt: TGTGCCACCAGCAGCTACCGACAGGTCAATCAGCCCCAGCATTTT
cdr3_aa: CATSSYRQVNQPQHF

j_call: TRBJ1-1
v_call: TRBV28
clone_size: -
cdr3_length: 12
d_call: -
cdr3_nt: TGTGCCAGCAGGTCAGGCTCCACTGAAGCTTTCTTT
cdr3_aa: CASRSGSTEAFF

j_call: TRBJ1-4
v_call: TRBV7-9
clone_size: -
cdr3_length: 17
d_call: TRBD1
cdr3_nt: TGTGCCAGCAGTTGGGGACGACAGGGGTTAGCTAATGAAAAACTGTTTTTT
cdr3_aa: CASSWGRQGLANEKLFF

j_call: TRBJ1-1
v_call: TRBV7-3
clone_size: once
cdr3_length: 15
d_call: TRBD1
cdr3_nt: TGTGCCAGCAGCTTAACACGAACAGGGGCTGGAGAAGCTTTCTTT
cdr3_aa: CASSLTRTGAGEAFF

j_call: TRBJ1-2
v_call: TRBV2
clone_size: -
cdr3_length: 14
d_call: -
cdr3_nt: TGTGCCAGCGGACAAGACAGGCCCCACTATGGCTACACCTTC
cdr3_aa: CASGQDRPHYGYTF

j_call: TRBJ2-6
v_call: TRBV2
clone_size: -
cdr3_length: 14
d_call: -
cdr3_nt: TGTGCCAGCAGTGTGCGATCTGGGGCCAACGTCCTGACTTTC
cdr3_aa: CASSVRSGANVLTF

j_call: TRBJ2-3
v_call: TRBV7-3
clone_size: -
cdr3_length: 16
d_call: TRBD2
cdr3_nt: TGTGCCAGCAGCTCATCGGGACTAGCGGACACAGATACGCAGTATTTT
cdr3_aa: CASSSSGLADTDTQYF

j_call: TRBJ1-2
v_call: TRBV13
clone_size: -
cdr3_length: 17
d_call: TRBD1
cdr3_nt: TGTGCCAGCAGCTTAACAGGGGCGCATCCGTCGGACTATGGCTACACCTTC
cdr3_aa: CASSLTGAHPSDYGYTF

j_call: TRBJ1-4
v_call: TRBV2
clone_size: -
cdr3_length: 16
d_call: -
cdr3_nt: TGTGCCAGCCGGGCCCCCCTACGGCAGGGTAATGAAAAACTGTTTTTT
cdr3_aa: CASRAPLRQGNEKLFF

j_call: TRBJ2-7
v_call: TRBV10-2
clone_size: -
cdr3_length: 15
d_call: TRBD2
cdr3_nt: TGCGCCAGCAGCGGGACTAGCGGACCCTCCTACGAGCAGTACTTC
cdr3_aa: CASSGTSGPSYEQYF

j_call: TRBJ1-5
v_call: TRBV30
clone_size: -
cdr3_length: 14
d_call: TRBD1
cdr3_nt: TGTGCCTGGAGTGGGACGACAGGGGCCCAGCCCCAGCATTTT
cdr3_aa: CAWSGTTGAQPQHF

j_call: TRBJ2-5
v_call: TRBV3-1/TRBV3-2
clone_size: -
cdr3_length: 14
d_call: -
cdr3_nt: TGTGCCAGCAGCCAAGTCCCCAGGGTTGAGACCCAGTACTTC
cdr3_aa: CASSQVPRVETQYF

j_call: TRBJ1-2
v_call: TRBV5-4
clone_size: -
cdr3_length: 15
d_call: TRBD1
cdr3_nt: TGTGCCAGCACCAAAGACAGGGATTGGTACTATGGCTACACCTTC
cdr3_aa: CASTKDRDWYYGYTF

j_call: TRBJ1-6
v_call: TRBV10-3
clone_size: -
cdr3_length: 15
d_call: -
cdr3_nt: TGTGCCATCAGTTCGGGACAACCTGGGAATTCACCCCTCCACTTT
cdr3_aa: CAISSGQPGNSPLHF

j_call: TRBJ2-7
v_call: TRBV7-9
clone_size: -
cdr3_length: 17
d_call: TRBD2
cdr3_nt: TGTGCCAGCAGCTTAGCGGGGGGGACTAGCGGGAGATACGAGCAGTACTTC
cdr3_aa: CASSLAGGTSGRYEQYF

j_call: TRBJ2-3
v_call: TRBV11-2
clone_size: -
cdr3_length: 18
d_call: TRBD2
cdr3_nt: TGTGCCAGCAGCCCCAACAGTCTAGCGGGAGAGAACACAGATACGCAGTATTTT
cdr3_aa: CASSPNSLAGENTDTQYF

j_call: TRBJ1-6
v_call: TRBV2
clone_size: -
cdr3_length: 13
d_call: -
cdr3_nt: TGTGCCAGCAGTGATTTTCGGGGGATCCCCCTCCACTTT
cdr3_aa: CASSDFRGIPLHF

j_call: TRBJ1-5
v_call: TRBV7-9
clone_size: -
cdr3_length: 15
d_call: -
cdr3_nt: TGTGCCAGCAGCTTAGGACAGGAACAGAATCAGCCCCAGCATTTT
cdr3_aa: CASSLGQEQNQPQHF

j_call: TRBJ2-7
v_call: TRBV28
clone_size: -
cdr3_length: 15
d_call: -
cdr3_nt: TGTGCCAGCAGTTTAGAGACCGGGACAAGCTACGAGCAGTACTTC
cdr3_aa: CASSLETGTSYEQYF

j_call: TRBJ2-3
v_call: TRBV6-1
clone_size: -
cdr3_length: 14
d_call: TRBD2
cdr3_nt: TGTGCCAGCAGTGAATCACTAGCGGGAGATACGCAGTATTTT
cdr3_aa: CASSESLAGDTQYF

j_call: TRBJ1-5
v_call: TRBV29-1
clone_size: -
cdr3_length: 13
d_call: -
cdr3_nt: TGCAGCGTCAAGGGGGATCACAATCAGCCCCAGCATTTT
cdr3_aa: CSVKGDHNQPQHF